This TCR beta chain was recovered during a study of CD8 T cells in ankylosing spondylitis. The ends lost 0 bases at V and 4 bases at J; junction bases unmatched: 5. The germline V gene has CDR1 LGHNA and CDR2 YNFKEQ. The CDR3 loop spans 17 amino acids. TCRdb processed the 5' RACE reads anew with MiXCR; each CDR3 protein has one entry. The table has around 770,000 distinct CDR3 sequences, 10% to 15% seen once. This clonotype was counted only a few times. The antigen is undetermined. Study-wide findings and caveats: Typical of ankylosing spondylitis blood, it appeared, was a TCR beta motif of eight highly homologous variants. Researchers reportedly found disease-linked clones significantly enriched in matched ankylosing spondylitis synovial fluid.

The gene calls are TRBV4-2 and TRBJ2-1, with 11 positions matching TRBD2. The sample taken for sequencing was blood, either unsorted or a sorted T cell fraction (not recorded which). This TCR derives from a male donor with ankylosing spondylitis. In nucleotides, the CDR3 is TGTGCCAGCAGCCAAGATCAGGGACTAGCGGTATACAATGAGCAGTTCTTC. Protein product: CASSQDQGLAVYNEQFF.